This TCR beta chain was sequenced for a study of response to subunit inactivated influenza vaccine. This CDR3 has 13 residues. V gave up 2 bases and J gave up 3 bases, with 7 bases separating them. TCRdb independently ran MiXCR on the RT-PCR reads; one entry per CDR3 protein. The table lists about 650,000 distinct CDR3 sequences, 15% to 19% of them singletons. Findings and caveats of the study: Each seasonal influenza vaccination, the authors suggested, recruits few new T cells.

This clonotype was observed a handful of times. What it recognizes is unknown. Sequenced here: PBMCs from blood, sampled 11 to 12 days after vaccination. The V and J genes are TRBV12-3 or TRBV12-4 and TRBJ2-5; D call uncertain. The sequence was collected from a man aged 50-59 years who received an inactivated influenza vaccine. In DNA, the CDR3 is TGTGCCAGCAGTTTATTTCGGAAAGAGACCCAGTACTTC. Protein sequence: CASSLFRKETQYF.